The clone carrying this T cell receptor (beta chain) has more than one count but fewer than ten. Four PCR rounds used nested alpha and beta constant region primers plus the SP2 primer. TCRdb reprocessed the 5' RACE reads with MiXCR, giving one entry per CDR3 protein. The sample carries around 56,000 distinct CDR3 sequences, around 7.3% recorded once. The entry originates in a study of naive and memory T cell subsets. An oligonucleotide containing a UMI was ligated to the 3' end of TCR cDNA. Input was about 1 to 1000 ng of DNase-treated total RNA without cell sorting. The receptor was derived from a female donor in good health.

In DNA form, the CDR3 reads TGTGCCAGCAGTTCCTCCGGGACTAGCGGGGGGGGGGCAGATACGCAGTATTTT. Amino acids: CASSSSGTSGGGADTQYF. The chain combines TRBV28 with TRBJ2-3; 16 bases align to TRBD2. J gave up 4 bases and V 4 bases, and 8 bases lay outside the gene matches. The CDR3 loop spans 18 amino acids. The germline CDR1 and CDR2 sequences are MDHEN and SYDVKM.